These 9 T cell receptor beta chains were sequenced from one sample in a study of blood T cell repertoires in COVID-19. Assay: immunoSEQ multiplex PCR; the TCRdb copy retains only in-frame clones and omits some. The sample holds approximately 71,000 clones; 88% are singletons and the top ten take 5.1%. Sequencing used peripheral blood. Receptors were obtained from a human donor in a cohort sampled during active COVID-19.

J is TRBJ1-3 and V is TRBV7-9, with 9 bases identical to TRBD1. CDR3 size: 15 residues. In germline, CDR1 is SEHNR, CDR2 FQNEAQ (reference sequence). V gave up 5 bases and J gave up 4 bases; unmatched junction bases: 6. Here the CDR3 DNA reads TGTGCCAGCAGCGGGCGGACAGGGGACGGAAACACCATATATTTT. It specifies CASSGRTGDGNTIYF.

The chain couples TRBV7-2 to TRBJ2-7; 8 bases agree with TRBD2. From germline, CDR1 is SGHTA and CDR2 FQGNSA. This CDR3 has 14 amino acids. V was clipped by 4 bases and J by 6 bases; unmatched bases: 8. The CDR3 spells CASSSPGLGVEQYF. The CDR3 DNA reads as TGTGCCAGCAGCTCGCCGGGACTAGGAGTCGAGCAGTACTTC.

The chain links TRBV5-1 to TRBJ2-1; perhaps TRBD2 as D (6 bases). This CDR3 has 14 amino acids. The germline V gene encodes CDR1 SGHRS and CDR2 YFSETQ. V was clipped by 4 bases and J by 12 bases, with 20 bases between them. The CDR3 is CASSQGPEEGGQFF. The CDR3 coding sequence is TGCGCCAGCAGCCAGGGCCCGGAGGAGGGCGGGCAGTTCTTC.

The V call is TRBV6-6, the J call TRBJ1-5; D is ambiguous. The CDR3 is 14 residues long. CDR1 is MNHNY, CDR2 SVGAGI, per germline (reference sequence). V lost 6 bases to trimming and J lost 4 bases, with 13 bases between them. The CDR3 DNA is TGTGCCAGCAGCCACCCGGGAGTTAATCAGCCCCAGCATTTT. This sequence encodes CASSHPGVNQPQHF.

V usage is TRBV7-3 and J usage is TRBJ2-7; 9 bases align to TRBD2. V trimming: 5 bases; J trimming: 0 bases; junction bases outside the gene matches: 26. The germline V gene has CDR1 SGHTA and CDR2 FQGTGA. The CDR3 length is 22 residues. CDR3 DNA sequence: TGTGCCAGCAGCCCCCACAATACCCGACTAGCGGACACCTCAACAAACTCCTACGAGCAGTACTTC. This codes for CASSPHNTRLADTSTNSYEQYF. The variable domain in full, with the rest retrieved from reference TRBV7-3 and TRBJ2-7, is GAGVSQTPSNKVTEKGKYVELRCDPISGHTALYWYRQSLGQGPEFLIYFQGTGAADDSGLPNDRFFAVRPEGSVSTLKIQRTERGDSAVYLCASSPHNTRLADTSTNSYEQYFGPGTRLTVT.

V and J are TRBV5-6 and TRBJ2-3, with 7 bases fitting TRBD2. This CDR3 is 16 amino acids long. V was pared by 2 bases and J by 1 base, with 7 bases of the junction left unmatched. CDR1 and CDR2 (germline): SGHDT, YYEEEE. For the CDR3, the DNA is TGTGCCAGCAGCTTCCCTCGGGGGGACCGCACAGATACGCAGTATTTT. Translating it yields CASSFPRGDRTDTQYF.

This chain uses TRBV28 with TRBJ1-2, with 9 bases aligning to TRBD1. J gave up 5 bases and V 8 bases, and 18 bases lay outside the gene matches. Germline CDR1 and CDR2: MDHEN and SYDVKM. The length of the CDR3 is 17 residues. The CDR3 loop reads CASGLLKSDRGLYGYTF. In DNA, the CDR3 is TGTGCCAGCGGCTTACTAAAATCCGACAGGGGGTTGTATGGCTACACCTTC.

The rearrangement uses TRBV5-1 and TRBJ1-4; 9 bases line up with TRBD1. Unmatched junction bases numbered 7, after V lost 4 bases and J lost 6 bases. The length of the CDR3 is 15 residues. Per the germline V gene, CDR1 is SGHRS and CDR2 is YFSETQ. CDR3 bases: TGCGCCAGCAGCCGAACGGGGGACAGGGATGAAAAACTGTTTTTT. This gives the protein CASSRTGDRDEKLFF.

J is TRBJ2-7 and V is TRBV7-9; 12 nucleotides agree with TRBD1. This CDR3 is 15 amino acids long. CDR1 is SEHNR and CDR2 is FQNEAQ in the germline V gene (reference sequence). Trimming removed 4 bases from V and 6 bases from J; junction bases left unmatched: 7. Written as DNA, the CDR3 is TGTGCCAGCAGCTACCCGGGACAGGGGGCTTCCGAGCAGTACTTC. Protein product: CASSYPGQGASEQYF. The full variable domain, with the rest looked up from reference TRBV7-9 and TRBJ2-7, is DTGVSQNPRHKITKRGQNVTFRCDPISEHNRLYWYRQTLGQGPEFLTYFQNEAQLEKSRLLSDRFSAERPKGSFSTLEIQRTEQGDSAMYLCASSYPGQGASEQYFGPGTRLTVT.